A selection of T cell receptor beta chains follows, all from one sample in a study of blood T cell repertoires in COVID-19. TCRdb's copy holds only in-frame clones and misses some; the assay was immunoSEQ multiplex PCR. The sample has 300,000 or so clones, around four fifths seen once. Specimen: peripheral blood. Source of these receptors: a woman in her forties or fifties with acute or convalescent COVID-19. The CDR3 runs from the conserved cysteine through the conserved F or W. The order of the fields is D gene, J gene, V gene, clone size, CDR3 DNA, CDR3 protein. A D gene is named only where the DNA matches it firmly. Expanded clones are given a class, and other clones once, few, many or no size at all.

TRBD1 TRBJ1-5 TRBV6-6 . TGTGCCAGCAGTCCATACGGCGCCCACAGGGGATGGAGCAATCAGCCCCAGCATTTT CASSPYGAHRGWSNQPQHF
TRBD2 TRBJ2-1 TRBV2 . TGTGCCAGCAGCGCACTAGCGGGAGGTGAGCAGTTCTTC CASSALAGGEQFF
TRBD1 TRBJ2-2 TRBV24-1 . TGTGCCACCAGTGATGCACAGGGGCCGAGCTCATCGGCCGGGGAGCTGTTTTTT CATSDAQGPSSSAGELFF
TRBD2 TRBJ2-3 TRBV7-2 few TGTGCCAGCAGCCCAGGGACTAGCGGGAGGCCATACACAGATACGCAGTATTTT CASSPGTSGRPYTDTQYF
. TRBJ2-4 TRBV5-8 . TGTGCCAGCAGCACACCCAAAGGGGTACTAGCCAAAAACATTCAGTACTTC CASSTPKGVLAKNIQYF
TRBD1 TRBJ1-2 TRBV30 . TGTGCCTGGAGTCCTGGACAGGCCGTTAACTATGGCTACACCTTC CAWSPGQAVNYGYTF
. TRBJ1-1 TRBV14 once TGTGCCAGCAGCCAAGATACGGGGTGGAACACTGAAGCTTTCTTT CASSQDTGWNTEAFF
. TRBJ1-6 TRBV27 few TGTGCCAGCAGTTTATCGAGGACAGCGAATTCACCCCTCCACTTT CASSLSRTANSPLHF
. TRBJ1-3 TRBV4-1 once TGCGCCAGCAGCCAAGCGGACATCTCTGGAAACACCATATATTTT CASSQADISGNTIYF
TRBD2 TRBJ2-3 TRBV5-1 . TGCGCCAGCAGCCCCGGCGGGAGCGAGGCAGATACGCAGTATTTT CASSPGGSEADTQYF
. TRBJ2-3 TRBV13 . TGTGCCAGCAGCTTTAGGGGTCCCCCAGATACGCAGTATTTT CASSFRGPPDTQYF
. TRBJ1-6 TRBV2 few TGTGCCAGCAGTCGGAGAGCGGGGGGCGCCGATTCACCCCTCCACTTT CASSRRAGGADSPLHF
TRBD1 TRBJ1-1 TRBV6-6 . TGTGCCAGCAGTTATCGGACAGGGGGAGGCACTGAAGCTTTCTTT CASSYRTGGGTEAFF
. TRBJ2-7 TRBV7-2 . TGTGCCAGCAGCCTAGTGAGCGGTCTGTCCTACGAGCAGTACTTC CASSLVSGLSYEQYF
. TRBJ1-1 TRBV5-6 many TGTGCCAGCAGCTTAGTGACAGGTAGTACTGAAGCTTTCTTT CASSLVTGSTEAFF
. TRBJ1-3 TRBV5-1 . TGCGCCAGCAGTCGAACAGGGTCTGAGAACACCATATATTTT CASSRTGSENTIYF
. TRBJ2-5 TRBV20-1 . TGCAGTGCTACAGGGTACGAGACCCAGTACTTC CSATGYETQYF
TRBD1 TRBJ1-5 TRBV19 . TGTGCCAGTAGTATAAGGGGGACAGATAGCAATCAGCCCCAGCATTTT CASSIRGTDSNQPQHF
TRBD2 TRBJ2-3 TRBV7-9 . TGTGCCAGCAGCCCAGCGGGTGGGCTAGCGGAAGCAGATACGCAGTATTTT CASSPAGGLAEADTQYF
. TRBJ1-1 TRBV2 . TGTGCCAGCAGTCAGGACAGTCCTGAAGCTTTCTTT CASSQDSPEAFF
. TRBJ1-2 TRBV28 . TGTGCCATCCCCACCAGGGGAAACTATGGCTACACCTTC CAIPTRGNYGYTF
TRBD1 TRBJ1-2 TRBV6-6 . TGTGCCAGCAGTTACGCGGGACAGGGGGTCTATGGCTACACCTTC CASSYAGQGVYGYTF
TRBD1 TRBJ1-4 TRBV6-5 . TGTGCCAGCAGTACCCGACAGGGATCACATGAAAAACTGTTTTTT CASSTRQGSHEKLFF
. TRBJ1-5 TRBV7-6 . TGTGCCAGCAGCCCAGGTGGGACAAAGTATAGCAATCAGCCCCAGCATTTT CASSPGGTKYSNQPQHF
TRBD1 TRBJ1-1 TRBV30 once TGTGCCTGGGGACAGGGCCCGAACACTGAAGCTTTCTTT CAWGQGPNTEAFF
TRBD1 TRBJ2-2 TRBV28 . TGTGCCAGCAGTTCCCCCGGGACAGGGAGAGCCGGGGAGCTGTTTTTT CASSSPGTGRAGELFF
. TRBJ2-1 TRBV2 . TGTGCCAGCAGGCTAGTGGGAGTCAAAGATGAGCAGTTCTTC CASRLVGVKDEQFF
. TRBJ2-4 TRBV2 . TGTGCCAGCAGTGACTCAGGGCAAAACATTCAGTACTTC CASSDSGQNIQYF
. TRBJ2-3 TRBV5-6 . TGTGCCAGCAGCCAGGGGGGCAGCACAGATACGCAGTATTTT CASSQGGSTDTQYF
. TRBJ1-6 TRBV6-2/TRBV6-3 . TGTGCCAGCAGTTACGGCAATAATTCACCCCTCCACTTT CASSYGNNSPLHF
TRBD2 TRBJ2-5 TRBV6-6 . TGTGCCAGCAGCGGGACTAGCGGGAACGAAGAGACCCAGTACTTC CASSGTSGNEETQYF
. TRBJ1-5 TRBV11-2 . TGTGCCAGCAGCTTAGGGTCCAGAGGGAGCAATCAGCCCCAGCATTTT CASSLGSRGSNQPQHF
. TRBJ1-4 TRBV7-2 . TGTGCCAGCAGTCAGGTCGGGGGGACTAATGAAAAACTGTTTTTT CASSQVGGTNEKLFF
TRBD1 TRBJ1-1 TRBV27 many TGTGCCAGCAGTTTCAAGACAGGGGCCTCCTTGAACACTGAAGCTTTCTTT CASSFKTGASLNTEAFF
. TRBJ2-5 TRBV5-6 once TGTGCCAGCGTCGGGGTCCAAGAGACCCAGTACTTC CASVGVQETQYF
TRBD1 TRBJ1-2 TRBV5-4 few TGTGCCAGCAGCGGACAGGGTGGCTACACCTTC CASSGQGGYTF
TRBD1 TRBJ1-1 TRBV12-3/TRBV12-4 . TGTGCCAGCAGGTGGACAGGAGGCACTGAAGCTTTCTTT CASRWTGGTEAFF
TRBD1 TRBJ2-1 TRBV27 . TGTGCCAGCAGTTTAATCCCGGGACAGGGTGGGAGATTATACAATGAGCAGTTCTTC CASSLIPGQGGRLYNEQFF
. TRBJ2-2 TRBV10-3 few TGTGCCATCAGTGCAGGCGCCGGGGAGCTGTTTTTT CAISAGAGELFF
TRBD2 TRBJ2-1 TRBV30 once TGTGCCTGGAGTAAGGCGGGGGTCTCCTACAATGAGCAGTTCTTC CAWSKAGVSYNEQFF
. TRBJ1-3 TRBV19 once TGTGCCAGTAGTATAGGGCCCCACAGCAGTATTATCTCTGGAAACACCATATATTTT CASSIGPHSSIISGNTIYF
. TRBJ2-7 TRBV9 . TGTGCCAGCAGCGTATCTCAACCAGGCAGAATAGTACCCTACGAGCAGTACTTC CASSVSQPGRIVPYEQYF
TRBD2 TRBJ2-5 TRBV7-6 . TGTGCCAGCAGCTTGGGACTAGCGGGGCTCCAAGAGACCCAGTACTTC CASSLGLAGLQETQYF
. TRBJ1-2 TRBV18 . TGTGCCAGCTCACCAGAGGTAGCTAGAGGCTACACCTTC CASSPEVARGYTF
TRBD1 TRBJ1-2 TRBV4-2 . TGTGCCAGCAGCCCCGGACAGGGAAATAACTATGGCTACACCTTC CASSPGQGNNYGYTF
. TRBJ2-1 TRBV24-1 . TGTGCCACGAGGACTACCTACAATGAGCAGTTCTTC CATRTTYNEQFF
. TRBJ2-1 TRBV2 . TGTGCCAGCAGTGCTCCCCGACTAGGAATTGAGCAGTTCTTC CASSAPRLGIEQFF
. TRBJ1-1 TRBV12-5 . TGTGCTAGTGGTTTGTCCCCCCTTTACGGGAGCCCAACGAACACTGAAGCTTTCTTT CASGLSPLYGSPTNTEAFF
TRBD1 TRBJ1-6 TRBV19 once TGTGCCAGTAGTATGGGACAGGCCTTGAATTCACCCCTCCACTTT CASSMGQALNSPLHF
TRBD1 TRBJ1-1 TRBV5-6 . TGTGCCAGCAGCCGACGGGACAGATACACTGAAGCTTTCTTT CASSRRDRYTEAFF